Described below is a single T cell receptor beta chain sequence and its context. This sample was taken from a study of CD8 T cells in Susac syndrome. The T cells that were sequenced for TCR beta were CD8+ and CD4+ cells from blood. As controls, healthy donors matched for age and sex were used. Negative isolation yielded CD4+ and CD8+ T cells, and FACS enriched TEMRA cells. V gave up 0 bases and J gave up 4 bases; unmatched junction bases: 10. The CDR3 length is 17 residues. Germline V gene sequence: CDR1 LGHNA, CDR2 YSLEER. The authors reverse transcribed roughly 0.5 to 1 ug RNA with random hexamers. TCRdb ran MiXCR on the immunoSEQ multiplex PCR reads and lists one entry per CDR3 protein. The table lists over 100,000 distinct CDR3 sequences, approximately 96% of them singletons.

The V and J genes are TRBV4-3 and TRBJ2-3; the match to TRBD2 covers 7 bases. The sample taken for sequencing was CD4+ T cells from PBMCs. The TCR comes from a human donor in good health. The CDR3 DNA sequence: TGCGCCAGCAGCCAAGACCCCCCAGGCGGGAGATCAGATACGCAGTATTTT. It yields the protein CASSQDPPGGRSDTQYF.